This T cell receptor (beta chain) was documented in a study of blood T cell repertoires in COVID-19. Study information: COVID-19 samples, acute and convalescent, were from the United States, Italy and Spain. In each case, the material was cDNA or gDNA derived from T cells, B-cell-depleted T cells, or PBMCs.

Germline V gene sequence: CDR1 SGHRS, CDR2 YFSETQ. Trimming left V 0 bases short and J 3 bases short, with 7 bases between. The CDR3 loop spans 14 amino acids. Cohort allocation depended upon clinical history that participants reported. All recovered Cohort 3 donors got two negative PCRs, got clearance, or saw symptom resolution. Only in-frame clones appear in the TCRdb table, and some are missing; sequencing was by immunoSEQ multiplex PCR. The sample holds about 170,000 clones; roughly 87% are singletons and the top ten take over 7%. This clonotype originated in a woman between 45 and 60 years old who had recovered from COVID-19. The rearrangement joins TRBV5-1 to TRBJ1-5; D gene unclear. Sequenced: PBMCs or T cells enriched from blood (not recorded which). DNA of the CDR3: TGCGCCAGCAGCTTGGGGGCAGTCAATCAGCCCCAGCATTTT. Its translation: CASSLGAVNQPQHF.